This TCR beta chain was captured by sequencing in a study of T-cell memory formation after mild COVID-19. MiXCR, run by TCRdb on the 5' RACE reads, gives a single entry per CDR3 protein. The table has 500,000 to 550,000 distinct CDR3 sequences, about a fifth seen once. The TCR was taken from an adult woman who had mild COVID-19 (a few samples of this study predate the infection). Cell type and time point are not known. What was sequenced was PBMCs or a T cell subset sorted from them (not recorded which).

As DNA, the CDR3 is TGTGCCAGCAGCTTAAGGGGCGCCTCTGACGGGGAGCTGTTTTTT. Amino acid sequence: CASSLRGASDGELFF. The chain links TRBV7-3 to TRBJ2-2; TRBD1 is a possible D gene (5 bases). Germline V gene data show CDR1 as SGHTA and CDR2 as FQGTGA. V was cut by 1 base and J by 7 bases, with 13 bases left in between. The CDR3 length is 15 residues.